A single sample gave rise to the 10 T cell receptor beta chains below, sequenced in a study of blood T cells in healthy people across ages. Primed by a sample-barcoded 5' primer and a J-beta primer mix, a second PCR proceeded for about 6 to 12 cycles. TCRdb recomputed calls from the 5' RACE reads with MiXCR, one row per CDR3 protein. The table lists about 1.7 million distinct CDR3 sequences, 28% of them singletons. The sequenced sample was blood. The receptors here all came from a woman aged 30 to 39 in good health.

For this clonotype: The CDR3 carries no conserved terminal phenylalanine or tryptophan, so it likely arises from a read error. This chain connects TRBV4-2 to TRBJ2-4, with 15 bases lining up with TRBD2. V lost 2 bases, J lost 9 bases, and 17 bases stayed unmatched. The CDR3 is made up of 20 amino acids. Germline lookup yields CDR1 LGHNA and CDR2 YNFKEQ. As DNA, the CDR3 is TGTGCCAGCAGCCAACTGGACAGGGACGGACTAGCGGGAGGGCCGATCATTCAGTACTCC. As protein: CASSQLDRDGLAGGPIIQYS.

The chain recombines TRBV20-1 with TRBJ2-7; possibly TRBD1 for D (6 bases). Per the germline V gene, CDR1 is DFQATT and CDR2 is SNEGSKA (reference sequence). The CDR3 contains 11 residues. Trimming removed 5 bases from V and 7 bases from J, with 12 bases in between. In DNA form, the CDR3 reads TGCAGTGCTGGACAGCTGAGGGAGCAGTACTTC. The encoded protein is CSAGQLREQYF.

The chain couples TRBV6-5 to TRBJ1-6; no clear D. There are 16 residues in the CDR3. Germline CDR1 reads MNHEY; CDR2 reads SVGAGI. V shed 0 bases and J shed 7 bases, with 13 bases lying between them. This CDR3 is CASSYSSRLRNSPLHF. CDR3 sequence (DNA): TGTGCCAGCAGTTACTCGAGCAGGCTTCGCAATTCACCCCTCCACTTT.

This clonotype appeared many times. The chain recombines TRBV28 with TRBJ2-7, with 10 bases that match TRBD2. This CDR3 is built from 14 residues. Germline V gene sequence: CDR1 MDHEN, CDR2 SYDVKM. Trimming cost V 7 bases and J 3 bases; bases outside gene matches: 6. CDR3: CASNKRGGLYEQYF. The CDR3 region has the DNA TGTGCCAGCAACAAGCGGGGGGGCCTCTACGAGCAGTACTTC.

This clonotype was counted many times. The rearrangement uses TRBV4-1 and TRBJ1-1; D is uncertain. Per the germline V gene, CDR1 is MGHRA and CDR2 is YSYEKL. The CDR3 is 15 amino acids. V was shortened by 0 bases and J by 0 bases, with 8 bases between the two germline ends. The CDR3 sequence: CASSQEETMNTEAFF. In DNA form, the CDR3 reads TGCGCCAGCAGCCAAGAGGAAACAATGAACACTGAAGCTTTCTTT.

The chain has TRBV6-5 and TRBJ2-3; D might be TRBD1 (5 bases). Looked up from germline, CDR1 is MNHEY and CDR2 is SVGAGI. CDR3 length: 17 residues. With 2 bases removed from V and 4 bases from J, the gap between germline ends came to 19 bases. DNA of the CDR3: TGTGCCAGCAGTTACGGCAGGGTGAATCGCTTCGCAGATACGCAGTATTTT. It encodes CASSYGRVNRFADTQYF.

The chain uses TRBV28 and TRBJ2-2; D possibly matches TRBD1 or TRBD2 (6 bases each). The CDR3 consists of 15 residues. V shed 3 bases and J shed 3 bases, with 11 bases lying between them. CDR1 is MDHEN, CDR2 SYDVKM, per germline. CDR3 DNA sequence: TGTGCCAGCAGTTTGGGGGGCCCCGACACCGGGGAGCTGTTTTTT. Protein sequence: CASSLGGPDTGELFF.

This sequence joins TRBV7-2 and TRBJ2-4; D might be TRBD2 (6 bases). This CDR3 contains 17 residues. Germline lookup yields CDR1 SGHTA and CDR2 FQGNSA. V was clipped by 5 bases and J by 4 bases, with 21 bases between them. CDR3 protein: CASSLNLGGALKNIQYF. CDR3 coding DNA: TGTGCCAGCAGCCTAAACCTCGGGGGAGCCCTAAAAAACATTCAGTACTTC. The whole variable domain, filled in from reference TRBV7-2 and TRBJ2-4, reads GAGVSQSPSNKVTEKGKDVELRCDPISGHTALYWYRQSLGQGLEFLIYFQGNSAPDKSGLPSDRFSAERTGGSVSTLTIQRTQQEDSAVYLCASSLNLGGALKNIQYFGAGTRLSVL.

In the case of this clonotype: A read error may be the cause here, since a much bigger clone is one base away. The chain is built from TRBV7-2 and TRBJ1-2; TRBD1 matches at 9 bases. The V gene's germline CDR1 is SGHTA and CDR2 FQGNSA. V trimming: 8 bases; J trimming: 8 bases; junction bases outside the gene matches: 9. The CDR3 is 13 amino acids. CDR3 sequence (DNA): TGTGCCAGCCCCCTGAACAGGGGGCGGGGCTACACCTTC. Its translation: CASPLNRGRGYTF.

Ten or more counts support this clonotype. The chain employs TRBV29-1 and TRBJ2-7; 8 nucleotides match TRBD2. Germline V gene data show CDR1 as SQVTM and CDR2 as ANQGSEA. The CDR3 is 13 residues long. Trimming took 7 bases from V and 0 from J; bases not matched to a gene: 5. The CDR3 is CSAKSGSSYEQYF. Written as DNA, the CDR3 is TGCAGCGCCAAAAGCGGGAGCTCCTACGAGCAGTACTTC.